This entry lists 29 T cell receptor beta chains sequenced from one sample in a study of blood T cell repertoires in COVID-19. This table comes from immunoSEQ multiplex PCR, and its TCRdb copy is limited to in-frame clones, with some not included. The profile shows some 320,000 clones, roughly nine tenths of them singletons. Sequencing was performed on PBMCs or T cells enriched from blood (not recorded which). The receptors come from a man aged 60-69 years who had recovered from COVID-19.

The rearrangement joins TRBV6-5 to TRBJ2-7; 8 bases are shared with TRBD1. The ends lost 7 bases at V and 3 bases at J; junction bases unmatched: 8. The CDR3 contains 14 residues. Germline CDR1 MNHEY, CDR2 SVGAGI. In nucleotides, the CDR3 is TGTGCCAGCAAACCGGGACAGGACTACTACGAGCAGTACTTC. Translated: CASKPGQDYYEQYF.

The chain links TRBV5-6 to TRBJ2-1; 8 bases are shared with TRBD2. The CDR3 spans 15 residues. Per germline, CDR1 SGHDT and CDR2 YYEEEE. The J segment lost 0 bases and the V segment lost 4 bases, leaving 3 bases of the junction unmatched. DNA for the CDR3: TGTGCCAGCAGCGCCAGCGGGAGCTCCTACAATGAGCAGTTCTTC. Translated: CASSASGSSYNEQFF.

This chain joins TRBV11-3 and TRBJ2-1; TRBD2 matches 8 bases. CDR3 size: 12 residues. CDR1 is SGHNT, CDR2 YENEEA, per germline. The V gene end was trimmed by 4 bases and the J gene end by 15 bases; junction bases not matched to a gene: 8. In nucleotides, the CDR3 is TGTGCCAGCAGCTCAAGCGGGACTAGAAGGTTCTTC. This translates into CASSSSGTRRFF.

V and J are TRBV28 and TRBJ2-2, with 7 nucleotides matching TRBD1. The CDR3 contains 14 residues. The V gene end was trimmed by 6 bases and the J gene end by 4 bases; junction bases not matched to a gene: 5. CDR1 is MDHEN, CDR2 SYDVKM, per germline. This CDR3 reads CASSSGQPTGELFF. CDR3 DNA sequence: TGTGCCAGCAGCTCGGGACAGCCCACCGGGGAGCTGTTTTTT.

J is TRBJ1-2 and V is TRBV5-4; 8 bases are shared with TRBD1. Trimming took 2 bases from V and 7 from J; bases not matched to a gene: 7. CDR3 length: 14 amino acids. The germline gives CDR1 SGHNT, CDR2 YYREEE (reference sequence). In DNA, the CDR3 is TGTGCCAGCAGCTTCCCAGGGGGCGCGCGTGGCTACACCTTC. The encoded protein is CASSFPGGARGYTF. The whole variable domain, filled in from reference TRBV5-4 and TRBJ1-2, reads ETGVTQSPTHLIKTRGQQVTLRCSSQSGHNTVSWYQQALGQGPQFIFQYYREEENGRGNFPPRFSGLQFPNYSSELNVNALELDDSALYLCASSFPGGARGYTFGSGTRLTVV.

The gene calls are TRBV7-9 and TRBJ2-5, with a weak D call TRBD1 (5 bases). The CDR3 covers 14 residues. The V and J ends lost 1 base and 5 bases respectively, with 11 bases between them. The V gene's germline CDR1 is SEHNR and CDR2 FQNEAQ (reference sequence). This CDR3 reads CASSLDLGRETQYF. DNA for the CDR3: TGTGCCAGCAGCTTAGATTTGGGGCGGGAGACCCAGTACTTC.

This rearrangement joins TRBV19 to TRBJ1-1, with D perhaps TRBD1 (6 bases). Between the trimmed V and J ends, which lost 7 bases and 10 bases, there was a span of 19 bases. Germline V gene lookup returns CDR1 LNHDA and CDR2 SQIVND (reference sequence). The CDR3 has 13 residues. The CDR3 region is CASTDDRKSRAFF. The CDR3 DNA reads TGTGCCAGTACCGATGACAGGAAGAGTCGAGCTTTCTTT.

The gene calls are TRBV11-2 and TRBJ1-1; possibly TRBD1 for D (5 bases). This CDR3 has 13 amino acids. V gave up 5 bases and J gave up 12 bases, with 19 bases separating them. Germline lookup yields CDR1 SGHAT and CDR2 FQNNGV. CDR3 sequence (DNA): TGTGCCAGCAGCCCCCACGGGGGGGATGTGTCTTTCTTT. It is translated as CASSPHGGDVSFF.

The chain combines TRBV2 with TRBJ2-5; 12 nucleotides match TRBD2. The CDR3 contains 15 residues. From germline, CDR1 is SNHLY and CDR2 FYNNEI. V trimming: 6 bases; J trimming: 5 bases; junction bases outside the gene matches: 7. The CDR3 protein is CASRGLAGRVETQYF. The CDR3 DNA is TGTGCCAGCAGGGGACTAGCGGGTCGCGTGGAGACCCAGTACTTC.

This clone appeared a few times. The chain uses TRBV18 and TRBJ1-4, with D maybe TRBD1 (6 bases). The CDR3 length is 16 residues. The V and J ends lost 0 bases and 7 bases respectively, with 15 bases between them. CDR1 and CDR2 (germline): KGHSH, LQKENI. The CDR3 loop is CASSPPGQGRGEKLFF. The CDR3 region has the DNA TGTGCCAGCTCACCACCGGGGCAGGGGCGAGGTGAAAAACTGTTTTTT.

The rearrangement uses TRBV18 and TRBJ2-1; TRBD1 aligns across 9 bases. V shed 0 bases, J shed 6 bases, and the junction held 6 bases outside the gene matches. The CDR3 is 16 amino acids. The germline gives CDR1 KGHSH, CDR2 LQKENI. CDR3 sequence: CASSPPKGQGSNEQFF. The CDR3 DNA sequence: TGTGCCAGCTCACCACCGAAGGGACAGGGTTCCAATGAGCAGTTCTTC.

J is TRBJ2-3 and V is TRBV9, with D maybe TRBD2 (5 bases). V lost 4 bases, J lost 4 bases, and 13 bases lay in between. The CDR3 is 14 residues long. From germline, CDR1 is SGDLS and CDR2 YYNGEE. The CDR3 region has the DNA TGTGCCAGCAGCTCCAGCCAAGCGGCAGATACGCAGTATTTT. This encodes CASSSSQAADTQYF.

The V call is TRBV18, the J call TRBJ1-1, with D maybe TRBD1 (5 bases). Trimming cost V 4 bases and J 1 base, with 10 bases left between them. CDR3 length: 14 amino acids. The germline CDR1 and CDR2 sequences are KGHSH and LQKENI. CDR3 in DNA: TGTGCCAGCTCACGTGACAGCAAGAACACTGAAGCTTTCTTT. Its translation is CASSRDSKNTEAFF.

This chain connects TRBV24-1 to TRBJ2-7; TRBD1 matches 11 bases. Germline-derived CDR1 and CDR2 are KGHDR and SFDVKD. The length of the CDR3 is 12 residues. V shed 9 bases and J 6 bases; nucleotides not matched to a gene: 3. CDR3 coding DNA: TGTGCCACCGGACAGGGGGCAAGCGAGCAGTACTTC. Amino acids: CATGQGASEQYF.

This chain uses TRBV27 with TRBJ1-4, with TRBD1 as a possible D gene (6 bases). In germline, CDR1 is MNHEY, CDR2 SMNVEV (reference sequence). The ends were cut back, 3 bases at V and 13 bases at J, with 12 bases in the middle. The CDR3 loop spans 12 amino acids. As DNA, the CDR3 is TGTGCCAGCAGTTTGGGGGGGGGCGGACTGTTTTTT. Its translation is CASSLGGGGLFF.

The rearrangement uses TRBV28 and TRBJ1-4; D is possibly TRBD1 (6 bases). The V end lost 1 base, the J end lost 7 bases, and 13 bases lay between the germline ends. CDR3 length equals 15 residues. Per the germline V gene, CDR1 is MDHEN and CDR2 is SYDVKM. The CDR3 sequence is CASSLLGGPSEKLFF. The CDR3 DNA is TGTGCCAGCAGTTTATTAGGGGGTCCGAGTGAAAAACTGTTTTTT.

CDR3 residues: CAISVQGANSPLHF. The CDR3, as DNA: TGTGCCATCAGCGTCCAGGGGGCAAATTCACCCCTCCACTTT. The chain uses TRBV10-3 and TRBJ1-6; 8 positions agree with TRBD1. V gave up 6 bases and J gave up 7 bases; unmatched junction bases: 5. This CDR3 spans 14 amino acids. Germline loops: CDR1 ENHRY, CDR2 SYGVKD.

In DNA, the CDR3 is TGTGCCAGCAGCTCCTTCCCCGGGGTAGCGGGAGGGACGGGTGATGAGCAGTTCTTC. Amino acid sequence: CASSSFPGVAGGTGDEQFF. The rearrangement joins TRBV11-2 to TRBJ2-1; 11 nucleotides align to TRBD2. The V and J ends lost 4 bases and 8 bases, in that order; junction bases with no gene match: 19. Germline V gene sequence: CDR1 SGHAT, CDR2 FQNNGV. The CDR3 runs 19 residues. Supplemented by reference TRBV11-2 and TRBJ2-1, the full variable domain reads EAGVAQSPRYKIIEKRQSVAFWCNPISGHATLYWYQQILGQGPKLLIQFQNNGVVDDSQLPKDRFSAERLKGVDSTLKIQPAKLEDSAVYLCASSSFPGVAGGTGDEQFFGPGTRLTVL.

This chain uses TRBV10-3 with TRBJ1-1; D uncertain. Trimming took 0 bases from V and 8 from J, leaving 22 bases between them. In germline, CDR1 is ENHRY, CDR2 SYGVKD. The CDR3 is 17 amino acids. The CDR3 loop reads CAISESMGGRRRAEAFF. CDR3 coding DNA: TGTGCCATCAGTGAGTCGATGGGAGGTCGGCGCCGAGCCGAAGCTTTCTTT.

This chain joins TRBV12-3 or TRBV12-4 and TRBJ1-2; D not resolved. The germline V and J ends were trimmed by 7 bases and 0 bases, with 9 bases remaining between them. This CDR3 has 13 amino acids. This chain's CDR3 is CASKEISNYGYTF. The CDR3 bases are TGTGCCAGCAAAGAGATATCTAACTATGGCTACACCTTC.

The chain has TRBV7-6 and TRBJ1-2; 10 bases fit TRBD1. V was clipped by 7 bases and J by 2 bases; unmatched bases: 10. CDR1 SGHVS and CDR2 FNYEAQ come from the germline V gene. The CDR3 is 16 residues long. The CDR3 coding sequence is TGTGCCAGCACCCCCTCGTCGGGACAGGGGAACTATGGCTACACCTTC. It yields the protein CASTPSSGQGNYGYTF.

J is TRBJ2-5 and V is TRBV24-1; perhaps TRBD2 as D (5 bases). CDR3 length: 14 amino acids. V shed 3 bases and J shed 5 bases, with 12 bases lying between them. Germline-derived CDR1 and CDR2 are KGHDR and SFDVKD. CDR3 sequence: CATSDQEATETQYF. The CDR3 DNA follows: TGTGCCACCAGTGATCAGGAGGCTACGGAGACCCAGTACTTC.

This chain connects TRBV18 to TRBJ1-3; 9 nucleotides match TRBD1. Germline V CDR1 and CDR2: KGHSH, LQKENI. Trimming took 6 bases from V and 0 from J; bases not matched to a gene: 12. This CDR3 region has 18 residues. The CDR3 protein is CASSPGQGPYYSGNTIYF. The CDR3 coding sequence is TGTGCCAGCTCGCCCGGACAGGGGCCCTACTACTCTGGAAACACCATATATTTT.

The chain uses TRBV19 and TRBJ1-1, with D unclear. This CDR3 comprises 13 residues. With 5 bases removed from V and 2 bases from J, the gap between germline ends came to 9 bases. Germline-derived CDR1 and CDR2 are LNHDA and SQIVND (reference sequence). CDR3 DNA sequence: TGTGCCAGTAGTGAACAGATAAACACTGAAGCTTTCTTT. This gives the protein CASSEQINTEAFF.

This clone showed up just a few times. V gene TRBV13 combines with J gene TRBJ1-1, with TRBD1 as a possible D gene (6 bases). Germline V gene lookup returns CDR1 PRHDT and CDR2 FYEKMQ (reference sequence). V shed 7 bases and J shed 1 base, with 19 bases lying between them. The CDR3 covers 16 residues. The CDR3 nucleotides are TGTGCCAGCATAACTTACCGAGGGGGGGCGAACACTGAAGCTTTCTTT. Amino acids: CASITYRGGANTEAFF.

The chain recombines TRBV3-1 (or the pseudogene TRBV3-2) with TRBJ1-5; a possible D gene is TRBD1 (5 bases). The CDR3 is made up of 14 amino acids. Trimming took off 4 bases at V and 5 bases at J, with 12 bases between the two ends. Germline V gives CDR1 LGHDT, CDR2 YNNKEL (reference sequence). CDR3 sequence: CASSPQEGDQPQHF. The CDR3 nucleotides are TGTGCCAGCAGCCCACAGGAGGGCGATCAGCCCCAGCATTTT.

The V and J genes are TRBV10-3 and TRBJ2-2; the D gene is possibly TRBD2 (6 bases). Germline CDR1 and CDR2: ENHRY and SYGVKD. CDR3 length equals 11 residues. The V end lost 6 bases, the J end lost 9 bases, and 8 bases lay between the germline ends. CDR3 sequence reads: CAISGGRELFF. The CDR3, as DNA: TGTGCCATCAGCGGAGGGAGGGAGCTGTTTTTT.

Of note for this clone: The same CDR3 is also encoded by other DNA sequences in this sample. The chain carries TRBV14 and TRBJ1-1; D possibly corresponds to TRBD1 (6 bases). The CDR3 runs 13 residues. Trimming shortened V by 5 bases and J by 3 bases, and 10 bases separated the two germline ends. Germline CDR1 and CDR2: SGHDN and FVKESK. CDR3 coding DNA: TGTGCCAGCAGCAGGCAGGGGTACACTGAAGCTTTCTTT. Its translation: CASSRQGYTEAFF. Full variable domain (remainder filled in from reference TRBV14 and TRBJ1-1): EAGVTQFPSHSVIEKGQTVTLRCDPISGHDNLYWYRRVMGKEIKFLLHFVKESKQDESGMPNNRFLAERTGGTYSTLKVQPAELEDSGVYFCASSRQGYTEAFFGQGTRLTVV.

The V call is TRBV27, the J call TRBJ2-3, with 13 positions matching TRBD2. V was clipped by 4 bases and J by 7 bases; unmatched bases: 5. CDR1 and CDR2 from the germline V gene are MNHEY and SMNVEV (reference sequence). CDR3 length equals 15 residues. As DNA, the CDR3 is TGTGCCAGCAGTTCCGTCGGGACTAGCGGGAATACGCAGTATTTT. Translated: CASSSVGTSGNTQYF.